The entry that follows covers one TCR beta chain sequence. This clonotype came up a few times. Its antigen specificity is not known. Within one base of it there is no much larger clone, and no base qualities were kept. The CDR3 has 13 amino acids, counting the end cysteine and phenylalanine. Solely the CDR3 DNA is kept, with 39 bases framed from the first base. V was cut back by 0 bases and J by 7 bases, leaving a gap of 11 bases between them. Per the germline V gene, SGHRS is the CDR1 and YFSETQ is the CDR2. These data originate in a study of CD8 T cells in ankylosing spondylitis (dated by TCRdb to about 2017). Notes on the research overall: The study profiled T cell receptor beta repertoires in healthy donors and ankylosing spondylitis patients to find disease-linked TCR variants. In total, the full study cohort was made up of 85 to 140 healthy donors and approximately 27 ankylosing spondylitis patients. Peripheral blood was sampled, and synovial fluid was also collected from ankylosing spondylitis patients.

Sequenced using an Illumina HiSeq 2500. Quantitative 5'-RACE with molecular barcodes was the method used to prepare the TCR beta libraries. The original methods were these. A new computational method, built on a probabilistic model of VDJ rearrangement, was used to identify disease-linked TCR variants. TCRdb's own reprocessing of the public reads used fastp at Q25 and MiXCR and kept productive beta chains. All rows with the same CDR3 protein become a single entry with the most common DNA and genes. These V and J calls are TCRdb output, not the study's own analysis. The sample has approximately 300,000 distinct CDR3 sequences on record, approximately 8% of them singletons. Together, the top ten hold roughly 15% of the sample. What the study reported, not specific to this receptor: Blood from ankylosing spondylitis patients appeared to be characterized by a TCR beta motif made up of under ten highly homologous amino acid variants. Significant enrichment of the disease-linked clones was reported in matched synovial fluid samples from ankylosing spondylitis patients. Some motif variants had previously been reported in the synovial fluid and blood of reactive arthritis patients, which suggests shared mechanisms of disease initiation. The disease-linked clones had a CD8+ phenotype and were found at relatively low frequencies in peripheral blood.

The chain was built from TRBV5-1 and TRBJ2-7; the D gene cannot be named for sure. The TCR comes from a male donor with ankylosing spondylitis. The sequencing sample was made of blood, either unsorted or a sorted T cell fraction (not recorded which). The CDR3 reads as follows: CASSLAQAREQYF. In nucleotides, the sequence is TGCGCCAGCAGCTTGGCCCAGGCCCGTGAGCAGTACTTC.